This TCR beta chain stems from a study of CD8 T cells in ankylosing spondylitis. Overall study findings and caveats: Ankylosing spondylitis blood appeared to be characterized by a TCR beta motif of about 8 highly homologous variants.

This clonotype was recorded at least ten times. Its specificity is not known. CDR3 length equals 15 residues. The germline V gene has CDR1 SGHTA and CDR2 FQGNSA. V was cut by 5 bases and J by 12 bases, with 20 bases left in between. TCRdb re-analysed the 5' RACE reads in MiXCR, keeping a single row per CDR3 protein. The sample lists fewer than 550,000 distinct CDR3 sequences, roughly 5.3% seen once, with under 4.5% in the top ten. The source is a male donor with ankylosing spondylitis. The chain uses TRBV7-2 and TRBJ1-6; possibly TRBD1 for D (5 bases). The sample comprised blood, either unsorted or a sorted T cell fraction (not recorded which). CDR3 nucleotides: TGTGCCAGCAGCGCAGACGGGACCCCCTTTTTACCCCTCCACTTT. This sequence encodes CASSADGTPFLPLHF. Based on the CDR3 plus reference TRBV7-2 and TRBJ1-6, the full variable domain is GAGVSQSPSNKVTEKGKDVELRCDPISGHTALYWYRQSLGQGLEFLIYFQGNSAPDKSGLPSDRFSAERTGGSVSTLTIQRTQQEDSAVYLCASSADGTPFLPLHFGNGTRLTVT.